This T cell receptor (beta chain) is drawn from a study of T cell responses to AZD1222 COVID-19 vaccine. Generated by immunoSEQ multiplex PCR, the TCRdb table keeps only in-frame clones and is missing some. The data hold 75,000 to 95,000 clones, with over 85% observed a single time. Here the sequenced sample was peripheral blood, taken on day 0 of AZD1222 vaccination. This TCR came from an adult in good health.

Here the CDR3 reads CASSSRTGYNSPLHF. The CDR3 DNA is TGTGCCAGCAGTTCACGGACAGGCTATAATTCACCCCTCCACTTT. The chain is built from TRBV27 and TRBJ1-6; the match to TRBD1 covers 7 bases. Germline CDR1 reads MNHEY; CDR2 reads SMNVEV (reference sequence). The CDR3 is 15 amino acids. Losses at the gene ends were 4 bases for V and 3 bases for J; bases not matched to a gene: 3.